These T cell receptor beta chains were read from a single sample in a study of blood T cell repertoires in COVID-19. The repertoire was sequenced with immunoSEQ multiplex PCR; TCRdb's copy has only in-frame clones and lacks some. The sample has approximately 90,000 clones, 72% seen once. Material for sequencing was peripheral blood. Receptors originate from an elderly woman with acute or convalescent COVID-19. The CDR3 runs from the conserved cysteine through the conserved F or W. D genes are given only for firm matches. Only part of the rows carry a size: once, few, many, or a class if the clone is expanded.

TRBV5-1	TRBD1	NA	TRBJ1-1	TGCGCCAGCAGCTCCCAGGGGGGAAACACTGAAGCTTTCTTT	CASSSQGGNTEAFF
TRBV9	NA	NA	TRBJ1-2	TGTGCCAGCAGTCTTATCACAGGGATTAATGGCTACACCTTC	CASSLITGINGYTF
TRBV6-6	NA	few	TRBJ1-5	TGTGCCAGCAGTCCCCACCGGGACAATCAGCCCCAGCATTTT	CASSPHRDNQPQHF
TRBV5-4	NA	NA	TRBJ2-1	TGTGCCAGCAGCCCAGGAATAGCGGAATACAATGAGCAGTTCTTC	CASSPGIAEYNEQFF
TRBV2	TRBD1	NA	TRBJ1-1	TGTGCCAGCAGTCCCGAACAGGGGTACACTGAAGCTTTCTTT	CASSPEQGYTEAFF
TRBV13	NA	NA	TRBJ2-5	TGTGCCAGCAGCTTGCATCGGGGTCAAGAGACCCAGTACTTC	CASSLHRGQETQYF
TRBV4-3	TRBD2	NA	TRBJ2-1	TGCGCCAGCAGCCAAAGGACTAGCGGGGGGGCCCTGTACAATGAGCAGTTCTTC	CASSQRTSGGALYNEQFF
TRBV3-1/TRBV3-2	NA	NA	TRBJ2-7	TGTGCCAGCAGCCAAGCCACACCCTACGAGCAGTACTTC	CASSQATPYEQYF
TRBV7-6	NA	medium-sized	TRBJ2-1	TGTGCCAGCAGCTTAGAAACCAGGAGGGTCGATGAGCAGTTCTTC	CASSLETRRVDEQFF
TRBV11-2	NA	NA	TRBJ1-6	TGTGCCAGCAGCCCGGAGTGGTCACCCCTCCACTTT	CASSPEWSPLHF
TRBV14	NA	NA	TRBJ2-1	TGTGCCAGCAGCCAAGATCAAAGCCATGAGCAGTTCTTC	CASSQDQSHEQFF
TRBV9	NA	once	TRBJ1-3	TGTGCCAGCAGCGTAGATCCAGGGTCTGGAAACATCATATATTTT	CASSVDPGSGNIIYF
TRBV10-3	NA	NA	TRBJ1-1	TGTGCCATTTCCCTCGGGGAGGGGACTGAAGCTTTCTTT	CAISLGEGTEAFF
TRBV7-9	NA	NA	TRBJ2-3	TGTGCCAGCAGCTTAGTTTCTACAATGTTGTTGTCCGGGGCAGATACGCAGTATTTT	CASSLVSTMLLSGADTQYF
TRBV5-4	TRBD1	NA	TRBJ2-1	TGTGCCAGCAGACCCCCCGGGACAGTCAATAATGAGCAGTTCTTC	CASRPPGTVNNEQFF
TRBV25-1	TRBD2	NA	TRBJ2-2	TGTGCCAGCAGTGAAACTAGCGGGGGTGGGGAGCTGTTTTTT	CASSETSGGGELFF
TRBV7-2	NA	NA	TRBJ1-2	TGTGCCAGCAGCTTATATTTTGACAGCTCCTATGGCTACACCTTC	CASSLYFDSSYGYTF
TRBV12-3/TRBV12-4	TRBD1	few	TRBJ1-1	TGTGCCAGCAGTTTGGCAGGGGGCACTGAAGCTTTCTTT	CASSLAGGTEAFF
TRBV7-2	NA	few	TRBJ1-1	TGTGCCAGCAGCTTAAGACAGGCCACTGAAGCTTTCTTT	CASSLRQATEAFF
TRBV6-2/TRBV6-3	NA	NA	TRBJ2-2	TGTGCCAGCAGTTTTCATACAGGCGCGGGGGAGCTGTTTTTT	CASSFHTGAGELFF
TRBV9	NA	NA	TRBJ2-7	TGTGCCAGCAGCGTAGAATGGGGCGGCGAGCAGTACTTC	CASSVEWGGEQYF
TRBV3-1/TRBV3-2	NA	few	TRBJ1-2	TGTGCCAGCAGCCGGGACTCTAACTATGGCTACACCTTC	CASSRDSNYGYTF
TRBV14	NA	NA	TRBJ2-2	TGTGCCAGCACCCCGTACGGGGACACCGGGGAGCTGTTTTTT	CASTPYGDTGELFF
TRBV12-3/TRBV12-4	NA	NA	TRBJ2-7	TGTGCCAGCAGCCGGACAGCGACTTACGAGCAGTACTTC	CASSRTATYEQYF
TRBV25-1	TRBD1	NA	TRBJ1-1	TGTGCCAGCAGTGATCGCGACAGGGGAGGGGACACTGAAGCTTTCTTT	CASSDRDRGGDTEAFF
TRBV6-6	TRBD1	NA	TRBJ2-7	TGTGCCAGCAGCCAATCGGGACAGTCGGGGGAGCAGTACTTC	CASSQSGQSGEQYF
TRBV19	NA	NA	TRBJ2-3	TGTGCCAGTAGTATAAGAACAGGGTGGGGCGATACGCAGTATTTT	CASSIRTGWGDTQYF
TRBV19	TRBD1	NA	TRBJ1-4	TGTGCCAGTAGTCCTGTTCTGGGACAGGGGGATGAAAAACTGTTTTTT	CASSPVLGQGDEKLFF
TRBV7-2	NA	few	TRBJ1-3	TGTGCCAGCAGCTTCGGGTCTCCGATGGATGGAAACACCATATATTTT	CASSFGSPMDGNTIYF
TRBV27	NA	NA	TRBJ2-1	TGTGCCAGCAGACAAGGGGCTTACAATGAGCAGTTCTTC	CASRQGAYNEQFF
TRBV4-3	NA	NA	TRBJ2-1	TGCGCCAGCAGCGGAGTCGTAGGGGATGAGCAGTTCTTC	CASSGVVGDEQFF
TRBV7-8	NA	NA	TRBJ1-5	TGTGCCAGCAGCCCCGGCAGGGCGGGGAGGTATAGCAATCAGCCCCAGCATTTT	CASSPGRAGRYSNQPQHF
TRBV7-2	NA	NA	TRBJ2-1	TGTGCCAGCAGCTTCCGGACCGGGACCTACAATGAGCAGTTCTTC	CASSFRTGTYNEQFF
TRBV7-9	TRBD1	NA	TRBJ2-7	TGTGCCAGCAGCCGGACAGGGAACGAGCAGTACTTC	CASSRTGNEQYF
TRBV19	NA	few	TRBJ2-2	TGTGCCAGTAGTATGAGGGGGCGGGGAAACACCGGGGAGCTGTTTTTT	CASSMRGRGNTGELFF
TRBV4-3	NA	NA	TRBJ2-7	TGCGCCAGCAGCCAACGTCCAGGGGCCTACGAGCAGTACTTC	CASSQRPGAYEQYF